The entry that follows covers one TCR beta chain sequence. The antigen is undetermined. The CDR3 spans 15 residues. Per germline, CDR1 LGHNA and CDR2 YSLEER. With 4 bases removed from V and 2 bases from J, the gap between germline ends came to 15 bases. These data belong to a study of beta chain features in type 1 diabetes. Study-wide results and caveats: All four CD4+ subsets from Type 1 diabetes patients carried moderately but significantly shorter TCRB CDR3s.

Sequencing targeted expressed TCRB transcripts, as all isolated RNA had been reverse transcribed. The table came from immunoSEQ multiplex PCR; TCRdb's copy has only in-frame clones and leaves some out. Among roughly 330,000 clones listed, roughly 9.6% were seen once. Specimen: naive CD4+ T cells from blood. The receptor comes from a young woman in good health. The chain has TRBV4-3 and TRBJ2-7, with D uncertain. The DNA for the CDR3 is TGCGCCAGCAGCCTCGCCCTTGGCAGGACCTACGAGCAGTACTTC. Its translation: CASSLALGRTYEQYF.